These T cell receptor beta chains were read from a single sample in a study of cytomegalovirus exposure and HLA in healthy donors. The repertoire was sequenced with immunoSEQ multiplex PCR; TCRdb's copy has only in-frame clones and lacks some. The profile shows approximately 190,000 clones, around 86% of them singletons. Material for sequencing was PBMCs. These receptors were obtained from a woman aged 45-59 years in good health and CMV-seropositive. Both conserved end residues are part of each CDR3. Clone sizes are given selectively: once, few, many, or a class where the clone is expanded.

v_gene: TRBV29-1
j_gene: TRBJ1-2
abundance: -
CDR3aa: CSVEGQGTGTGDYGYTF

v_gene: TRBV28
j_gene: TRBJ2-7
abundance: -
CDR3aa: CASSPPGVPSLTYEQYF

v_gene: TRBV28
j_gene: TRBJ2-3
abundance: -
CDR3aa: CASSLSGSSTDTQYF

v_gene: TRBV29-1
j_gene: TRBJ1-1
abundance: -
CDR3aa: CSVEIGTGNTEAFF

v_gene: TRBV5-1
j_gene: TRBJ1-1
abundance: -
CDR3aa: CASSLVGGAGNTEAFF

v_gene: TRBV5-1
j_gene: TRBJ2-7
abundance: -
CDR3aa: CASSQADGTFGPGYEQYF

v_gene: TRBV7-2
j_gene: TRBJ2-5
abundance: -
CDR3aa: CASSLERGPQAQYF

v_gene: TRBV18
j_gene: TRBJ2-2
abundance: -
CDR3aa: CASSPRTGETGELFF

v_gene: TRBV4-2
j_gene: TRBJ2-7
abundance: -
CDR3aa: CASSQDPWGRTSGSWGPYEQYF

v_gene: TRBV28
j_gene: TRBJ1-1
abundance: -
CDR3aa: CASSLGVGLGPAFF

v_gene: TRBV19
j_gene: TRBJ1-1
abundance: once
CDR3aa: CASSIGGGAEAFF

v_gene: TRBV10-1
j_gene: TRBJ1-1
abundance: -
CDR3aa: CASSPRVRNTEAFF

v_gene: TRBV10-1
j_gene: TRBJ2-2
abundance: -
CDR3aa: CASSESGTAVFF

v_gene: TRBV19
j_gene: TRBJ1-6
abundance: few
CDR3aa: CASTPDRAGSPLHF

v_gene: TRBV6-1
j_gene: TRBJ2-2
abundance: -
CDR3aa: CASSAGLAGGTSYTGELFF

v_gene: TRBV4-1
j_gene: TRBJ2-1
abundance: -
CDR3aa: CASSQGGLAGANEQFF

v_gene: TRBV19
j_gene: TRBJ1-5
abundance: -
CDR3aa: CASSREVRGRQPQHF

v_gene: TRBV4-1
j_gene: TRBJ1-5
abundance: few
CDR3aa: CASSQDRVSNQPQHF

v_gene: TRBV19
j_gene: TRBJ2-2
abundance: -
CDR3aa: CASRLAGGVTGELFF

v_gene: TRBV6-6
j_gene: TRBJ2-7
abundance: -
CDR3aa: CASGGGTFSFSYEQYF

v_gene: TRBV19
j_gene: TRBJ1-5
abundance: -
CDR3aa: CASSTRNRRGEPQHF

v_gene: TRBV6-6
j_gene: TRBJ1-2
abundance: -
CDR3aa: CASRPTGGDYGYAF

v_gene: TRBV7-9
j_gene: TRBJ2-1
abundance: -
CDR3aa: CASSLVWLAGNNEQFF

v_gene: TRBV6-6
j_gene: TRBJ2-3
abundance: once
CDR3aa: CASLPGLAYSDTQYF

v_gene: TRBV2
j_gene: TRBJ1-6
abundance: once
CDR3aa: CASRFSVTNSPLHF

v_gene: TRBV4-1
j_gene: TRBJ2-3
abundance: -
CDR3aa: CASSYRDREPDTQYF

v_gene: TRBV18
j_gene: TRBJ2-3
abundance: -
CDR3aa: CASSPPLAGERYTQYF

v_gene: TRBV7-6
j_gene: TRBJ2-3
abundance: -
CDR3aa: CASSLRGLTDTQYF

v_gene: TRBV28
j_gene: TRBJ2-7
abundance: -
CDR3aa: CASSSPNSLYEQYF

v_gene: TRBV19
j_gene: TRBJ2-2
abundance: -
CDR3aa: CASSGGAGNTGELFF

v_gene: TRBV6-1
j_gene: TRBJ2-1
abundance: once
CDR3aa: CASSPEGGSYNEQFF

v_gene: TRBV4-1
j_gene: TRBJ1-3
abundance: -
CDR3aa: CASSQEGLASGNTIYF

v_gene: TRBV10-3
j_gene: TRBJ1-5
abundance: -
CDR3aa: CAISSDRGNQPQHF

v_gene: TRBV10-2
j_gene: TRBJ2-3
abundance: -
CDR3aa: CASSESFTLAGGTATQYF

v_gene: TRBV2
j_gene: TRBJ2-7
abundance: -
CDR3aa: CASSEARGTGQYF

v_gene: TRBV5-4
j_gene: TRBJ2-4
abundance: -
CDR3aa: CASSPPGRENSQYF

v_gene: TRBV7-6
j_gene: TRBJ1-2
abundance: -
CDR3aa: CASSLDSGQGGNYGYTF

v_gene: TRBV5-1
j_gene: TRBJ2-7
abundance: few
CDR3aa: CASSLVGTGVYEQYF

v_gene: TRBV7-9
j_gene: TRBJ1-2
abundance: few
CDR3aa: CSSSLGLNYGYTF

v_gene: TRBV9
j_gene: TRBJ2-1
abundance: once
CDR3aa: CASSAGTPAQVSYNEQFF

v_gene: TRBV6-5
j_gene: TRBJ2-7
abundance: -
CDR3aa: CASSFGTGGSYEQYF

v_gene: TRBV6-5
j_gene: TRBJ2-1
abundance: -
CDR3aa: CASRGSAYNEQFF

v_gene: TRBV6-5
j_gene: TRBJ1-1
abundance: few
CDR3aa: CASSYGGANTEAFF

v_gene: TRBV25-1
j_gene: TRBJ2-2
abundance: -
CDR3aa: CASSSGSGGSLGGELFF

v_gene: TRBV25-1
j_gene: TRBJ1-1
abundance: few
CDR3aa: CASSGNYRVDTEAFF

v_gene: TRBV19
j_gene: TRBJ1-1
abundance: -
CDR3aa: CASNRGHLNTEAFF

v_gene: TRBV5-8
j_gene: TRBJ2-7
abundance: -
CDR3aa: CASSPEGTGFYEQYF

v_gene: TRBV5-8
j_gene: TRBJ2-1
abundance: -
CDR3aa: CASSLGGLSNEQFF

v_gene: TRBV7-6
j_gene: TRBJ2-1
abundance: -
CDR3aa: CASSFLGAGSYNEQFF

v_gene: TRBV6-6
j_gene: TRBJ2-1
abundance: -
CDR3aa: CASSLGQAQFF

v_gene: TRBV28
j_gene: TRBJ1-4
abundance: -
CDR3aa: CASSFGSWGGFSTNEKLFF